This is a list of T cell receptor beta chains from one sample in a study of blood T cell repertoires in COVID-19. Produced via immunoSEQ multiplex PCR; TCRdb's table is partial and in-frame only. The sample consists of 150,000 to 200,000 clones, 75% to 85% of them appearing once. The specimen sequenced was PBMCs or T cells enriched from blood (not recorded which). The source is a woman aged 45-60 years with acute COVID-19. CDR3s include the opening cysteine and the closing phenylalanine or tryptophan. Each record gives: D gene, CDR3 length, clone size, V gene, J gene, CDR3 protein, CDR3 DNA. D genes are given only for firm matches. Only part of the rows carry a size: once, few, many, or a class if the clone is expanded.

TRBD2	16	-	TRBV6-2/TRBV6-3	TRBJ2-3	CASSQRGESYTDTQYF	TGTGCCAGCAGCCAGCGGGGGGAATCCTACACAGATACGCAGTATTTT
-	12	-	TRBV2	TRBJ2-2	CASSPRGGELFF	TGTGCCAGCAGTCCCCGGGGCGGGGAGCTGTTTTTT
-	16	-	TRBV4-1	TRBJ1-5	CASSQAAGVSNQPQHF	TGCGCCAGCAGCCAGGCAGCAGGGGTGAGCAATCAGCCCCAGCATTTT
-	17	-	TRBV10-3	TRBJ2-6	CAISGSAAGGGANVLTF	TGTGCCATCAGTGGGTCGGCGGCGGGTGGTGGGGCCAACGTCCTGACTTTC
-	16	few	TRBV9	TRBJ1-3	CASSASPGGAGNTIYF	TGTGCCAGCAGCGCAAGCCCAGGAGGGGCTGGAAACACCATATATTTT
-	17	once	TRBV7-6	TRBJ2-3	CASSGQYSTTRTDTQYF	TGTGCCAGCAGCGGACAGTACAGCACGACGCGCACAGATACGCAGTATTTT
-	17	-	TRBV27	TRBJ1-2	CASSSLVSTEANYGYTF	TGTGCCAGCAGTTCCCTCGTGAGCACCGAAGCTAACTATGGCTACACCTTC
-	14	-	TRBV27	TRBJ2-3	CASSTNRDLNTQYF	TGTGCCAGCAGCACTAACCGGGACTTAAATACGCAGTATTTT
-	14	-	TRBV7-3	TRBJ2-3	CASSSGEFTDTQYF	TGTGCCAGCAGTTCAGGGGAGTTCACAGATACGCAGTATTTT
-	19	-	TRBV5-5	TRBJ2-5	CASSLEGLAGAGLYETQYF	TGTGCCAGCAGCTTGGAGGGGTTGGCGGGGGCCGGTCTCTATGAGACCCAGTACTTC
-	15	-	TRBV4-1	TRBJ1-5	CASSLQGASNQPQHF	TGCGCCAGCAGCCTGCAGGGTGCATCCAATCAGCCCCAGCATTTT
TRBD1	20	few	TRBV9	TRBJ1-3	CASSAHAGTGGFYSGNTIYF	TGTGCCAGCAGCGCACACGCCGGGACAGGGGGCTTTTACTCTGGAAACACCATATATTTT
-	15	-	TRBV19	TRBJ2-5	CASHPTGGVGETQYF	TGTGCCAGCCACCCAACAGGGGGGGTAGGAGAGACCCAGTACTTC
-	13	many	TRBV24-1	TRBJ1-5	CATSPGGEQPQHF	TGTGCCACCAGCCCCGGGGGGGAACAGCCCCAGCATTTT
TRBD2	15	once	TRBV2	TRBJ2-1	CASTRSGGAYNEQFF	TGTGCCAGCACCAGGTCGGGGGGGGCCTACAATGAGCAGTTCTTC
-	15	-	TRBV6-5	TRBJ1-2	CASNPAGETNYGYTF	TGTGCCAGCAACCCGGCAGGGGAGACTAACTATGGCTACACCTTC
-	12	-	TRBV5-4	TRBJ1-1	CASRGGTTEAFF	TGTGCCAGTCGGGGGGGAACTACTGAAGCTTTCTTT
TRBD1	12	-	TRBV7-9	TRBJ1-5	CASSGGGQPQHF	TGTGCCAGCAGCGGAGGGGGCCAGCCCCAGCATTTT
-	15	-	TRBV29-1	TRBJ1-5	CSVGTGTTGNQPQHF	TGCAGCGTTGGTACCGGGACAACGGGCAATCAGCCCCAGCATTTT
TRBD1	13	-	TRBV28	TRBJ1-1	CASSGTVVLLAFF	TGTGCCAGCAGTGGGACAGTTGTTTTACTGGCTTTCTTT
-	14	-	TRBV10-3	TRBJ2-5	CAISDSQGTETQYF	TGTGCCATCAGTGATTCACAGGGAACCGAGACCCAGTACTTC
TRBD1	14	-	TRBV2	TRBJ1-6	CASRVGQGGSPLHF	TGTGCCAGCAGGGTAGGACAGGGGGGTTCACCCCTCCACTTT
-	14	few	TRBV9	TRBJ2-1	CASSVTSSYNEQFF	TGTGCCAGCAGCGTTACCAGCTCCTACAATGAGCAGTTCTTC
TRBD1	15	-	TRBV30	TRBJ1-1	CAWSEEGGWGTEAFF	TGTGCCTGGAGCGAAGAAGGGGGCTGGGGCACTGAAGCTTTCTTT
TRBD2	16	-	TRBV9	TRBJ2-2	CASSSETSENTGELFF	TGTGCCAGCAGCTCCGAGACTAGCGAGAACACCGGGGAGCTGTTTTTT
-	17	-	TRBV7-2	TRBJ2-5	CASSPSLGLPGWETQYF	TGTGCCAGCAGCCCCTCCCTGGGACTCCCGGGTTGGGAGACCCAGTACTTC